Presented here are 30 T cell receptor beta chains from one specimen sequenced in a study of T cells in localized non-small cell lung cancer (dated by TCRdb to 2020 to 2021). Library prep was done by the immunoSEQ multiplex PCR assay. Held by TCRdb, this immuneACCESS table contains in-frame sequences only and omits some clones. Under half of the omission traces to an unresolved V gene where checked; the cause of the rest is unknown. This sample holds just over 70,000 clones; 80% to 90% were observed only once. The top ten hold 21% of the sample. The sequencing used peripheral blood, collected before any cancer treatment. The source is a male donor at least 60 years old with stage III squamous cell lung carcinoma.

This chain links TRBV19 with TRBJ1-2; D is unclear. The CDR3 totals 14 residues. CDR1 LNHDA and CDR2 SQIVND come from the germline V gene (reference sequence). Trimming stripped 0 bases from V and 1 base from J, with 6 bases between. DNA for the CDR3: TGTGCCAGTAGTATAGACCCGATTAACTATGGCTACACCTTC. The encoded protein is CASSIDPINYGYTF.

The V gene is TRBV7-2, the J gene TRBJ2-5; D possibly corresponds to TRBD2 (5 bases). The ends were cut back, 5 bases at V and 5 bases at J, with 9 bases in the middle. From germline, CDR1 is SGHTA and CDR2 FQGNSA. This CDR3 region has 12 residues. The CDR3 nucleotides read TGTGCCAGCAGCGAGGGTGGGGAGACCCAGTACTTC. Amino acid sequence: CASSEGGETQYF.

The chain is built from TRBV5-8 and TRBJ1-1; tentatively, D is TRBD1 (6 bases). V lost 2 bases and J 5 bases, leaving 13 bases between the germline ends. The CDR3 runs 14 residues. Germline CDR1 and CDR2: SGHTS and YDEGEE. CDR3 nucleotide sequence: TGTGCCAGCAGCTTTCAGACAGGTTTTACTGAAGCTTTCTTT. It yields the protein CASSFQTGFTEAFF.

This clone has only one observation. The chain is built from TRBV5-1 and TRBJ2-1; 15 bases map to TRBD2. J gave up 7 bases and V 0 bases, and 14 bases lay outside the gene matches. The germline CDR1 and CDR2 sequences are SGHRS and YFSETQ. The CDR3 covers 20 residues. The CDR3 DNA reads as TGCGCCAGCAGCTTGGCTCCCGGACTAGCGGGGGGGCCGAAAAAGAATGAGCAGTTCTTC. Translating gives CASSLAPGLAGGPKKNEQFF.

V and J are TRBV25-1 and TRBJ2-3; D is possibly TRBD1 (5 bases). V dropped 4 bases and J dropped 0 bases, with 11 bases sitting between them. The germline CDR1 and CDR2 sequences are MGHDK and SYGVNS. The CDR3 covers 15 residues. CDR3 in amino acids: CASSGAGPSTDTQYF. Written as DNA, the CDR3 is TGTGCCAGCAGTGGGGCAGGGCCTAGCACAGATACGCAGTATTTT.

The chain is built from TRBV6-1 and TRBJ1-6, with 7 bases that match TRBD1. The CDR3 is 15 amino acids. J was trimmed by 0 bases and V by 6 bases; bases with no gene match: 2. The germline gives CDR1 MNHNS, CDR2 SASEGT. CDR3 in amino acids: CASRDRSSYNSPLHF. CDR3 DNA sequence: TGTGCCAGCAGGGACAGGAGCTCCTATAATTCACCCCTCCACTTT.

The gene calls are TRBV7-8 and TRBJ2-2, with D hard to call. Trimming left V 8 bases short and J 2 bases short, with 3 bases between. This CDR3 has 11 amino acids. The germline CDR1 and CDR2 sequences are SGHVS and FQNEAQ. The DNA of the CDR3 is TGTGCCAGCTCAAACACCGGGGAGCTGTTTTTT. Its translation is CASSNTGELFF.

The chain has TRBV7-2 and TRBJ2-2; TRBD2 agrees at 11 bases. Trimming cost V 5 bases and J 2 bases; bases outside gene matches: 10. CDR1 is SGHTA, CDR2 FQGNSA, per germline. This CDR3 has 18 amino acids. The CDR3 region has the DNA TGTGCCAGCAGCCCCCTGCGCCTAGCGGGGGGAAACACCGGGGAGCTGTTTTTT. Translating gives CASSPLRLAGGNTGELFF.

The chain recombines TRBV6-1 with TRBJ2-1; D unresolved. Trimming pared 7 bases from V and 5 bases from J, leaving 6 bases between. Germline V lookup: CDR1 MNHNS, CDR2 SASEGT. The CDR3 is 11 residues long. For the CDR3, the DNA is TGTGCCAGCACGTTGGACAATGAGCAGTTCTTC. It codes for CASTLDNEQFF.

The chain carries TRBV27 and TRBJ2-1; 12 nucleotides agree with TRBD2. This CDR3 region has 18 residues. Germline V gene lookup returns CDR1 MNHEY and CDR2 SMNVEV (reference sequence). V trimming: 2 bases; J trimming: 0 bases; junction bases outside the gene matches: 5. The CDR3 loop reads CASSLRTSGVSSYNEQFF. In DNA, the CDR3 is TGTGCCAGCAGTTTACGGACTAGCGGGGTCTCCTCCTACAATGAGCAGTTCTTC.

The genes are TRBV6-1 and TRBJ2-6; weak D call: TRBD2 (7 bases). The length of the CDR3 is 18 residues. CDR1 and CDR2 (germline): MNHNS, SASEGT. V was trimmed by 2 bases and J by 2 bases, leaving 16 bases between them. The CDR3 bases are TGTGCCAGCAGTGAAACCCTGGGAGGGGGGCCTGGGGCCAACGTCCTGACTTTC. Residues: CASSETLGGGPGANVLTF.

Regarding this clone: Other DNA sequences from this sample encode an identical CDR3 as well. The CDR3 region is CASSETYNSPLHF. For the CDR3, the DNA is TGTGCCAGCAGTGAAACCTATAATTCACCCCTCCACTTT. The V gene is TRBV6-1, the J gene TRBJ1-6, with D unresolved. The V end lost 2 bases, the J end lost 2 bases, and 1 base lay between the germline ends. CDR3 length: 13 residues. Germline V gene lookup returns CDR1 MNHNS and CDR2 SASEGT.

The J gene is TRBJ2-1, the V gene TRBV2; perhaps D is TRBD1 or TRBD2 (7 bases each). Deletions cut 3 bases from V and 7 bases from J, with 22 bases between. The CDR3 has 17 residues. Per germline, CDR1 SNHLY and CDR2 FYNNEI. For the CDR3, the DNA is TGTGCCAGCAGTGACAGAGCCCGGGTCAGGGGGGGGAATGAGCAGTTCTTC. As protein: CASSDRARVRGGNEQFF.

This chain joins TRBV5-4 and TRBJ2-3; possibly TRBD2 for D (5 bases). V lost 1 base, J lost 0 bases, and 6 bases lay in between. CDR1 is SGHNT and CDR2 is YYREEE in the germline V gene (reference sequence). The CDR3 totals 14 residues. The CDR3, as DNA: TGTGCCAGCAGCTTGACTAGTAGCACAGATACGCAGTATTTT. This sequence encodes CASSLTSSTDTQYF.

This rearrangement joins TRBV6-5 to TRBJ1-2; D unclear. V lost 4 bases and J 4 bases, leaving 10 bases between the germline ends. Germline loops: CDR1 MNHEY, CDR2 SVGAGI. This CDR3 comprises 13 residues. The CDR3: CASSSLGSYGYTF. CDR3 in DNA: TGTGCCAGCAGTTCCTTAGGCAGCTATGGCTACACCTTC.

The rearrangement uses TRBV28 and TRBJ1-2; D gene uncertain. The CDR3 extends over 11 amino acids. V lost 5 bases and J lost 7, with 8 bases in between. The germline V gene has CDR1 MDHEN and CDR2 SYDVKM. This chain's CDR3 is CASSHQGGYTF. As DNA, the CDR3 is TGTGCCAGCAGTCACCAAGGTGGCTACACCTTC.

The chain is built from TRBV4-1 and TRBJ2-6; a weak D match, TRBD2 (5 bases). The CDR3 length is 17 residues. V was trimmed by 1 base and J by 2 bases, leaving 12 bases between them. Germline V lookup: CDR1 MGHRA, CDR2 YSYEKL. This chain's CDR3 is CASSQGGFSAGANVLTF. Written as DNA, the CDR3 is TGCGCCAGCAGCCAAGGAGGGTTCTCGGCTGGGGCCAACGTCCTGACTTTC.

The gene calls are TRBV18 and TRBJ2-1; either TRBD1 or TRBD2 may supply D (5 bases each). The V end lost 5 bases, the J end lost 4 bases, and 15 bases lay between the germline ends. This CDR3 has 15 residues. From germline, CDR1 is KGHSH and CDR2 LQKENI. This chain's CDR3 is CASSTLGRSYNEQFF. The CDR3 region has the DNA TGTGCCAGCTCAACCCTGGGACGCTCGTACAATGAGCAGTTCTTC.

The chain combines TRBV6-1 with TRBJ1-5; D is undetermined. V was cut by 7 bases and J by 4 bases, with 11 bases left in between. The germline V gene has CDR1 MNHNS and CDR2 SASEGT. The CDR3 length is 13 residues. The CDR3 nucleotides read TGTGCCAGCAACCTGGCCATAAATCAGCCCCAGCATTTT. Translating gives CASNLAINQPQHF.

This clone was observed once. This sequence joins TRBV30 and TRBJ2-1; the D gene could be TRBD1 or TRBD2 (5 bases each). Germline-derived CDR1 and CDR2 are GTSNPN and SVGIG (reference sequence). V lost 1 base to trimming and J lost 5 bases, with 9 bases between them. The CDR3 runs to 13 residues. The DNA for the CDR3 is TGTGCCTGGAGTGCGGGGCCCCACAATGAGCAGTTCTTC. Amino acid sequence: CAWSAGPHNEQFF.

The V and J genes are TRBV28 and TRBJ2-3; TRBD2 agrees at 10 bases. V was pared by 5 bases and J by 0 bases, with 8 bases of the junction left unmatched. CDR3 length equals 17 residues. Germline V gene sequence: CDR1 MDHEN, CDR2 SYDVKM. The CDR3 coding sequence is TGTGCCAGCAGTCCGTCTAGCGGGGGCACTAGCACAGATACGCAGTATTTT. This translates into CASSPSSGGTSTDTQYF.

This clone appeared a few times. The gene calls are TRBV29-1 and TRBJ1-1; no clear D. CDR3 length equals 12 residues. Germline-derived CDR1 and CDR2 are SQVTM and ANQGSEA. The V and J ends lost 4 bases and 0 bases respectively, with 6 bases between them. CDR3 nucleotide sequence: TGCAGCGTTGTCGTACTGAACACTGAAGCTTTCTTT. Protein: CSVVVLNTEAFF.

The chain couples TRBV9 to TRBJ1-3; D remains unclear. Trimming took off 1 base at V and 0 bases at J, with 5 bases between the two ends. This CDR3 has 14 amino acids. The germline CDR1 and CDR2 sequences are SGDLS and YYNGEE. The CDR3 here is CASSVRSSGNTIYF. CDR3 sequence (DNA): TGTGCCAGCAGCGTACGGAGCTCTGGAAACACCATATATTTT. Full variable domain (remainder filled in from reference TRBV9 and TRBJ1-3): DSGVTQTPKHLITATGQRVTLRCSPRSGDLSVYWYQQSLDQGLQFLIQYYNGEERAKGNILERFSAQQFPDLHSELNLSSLELGDSALYFCASSVRSSGNTIYFGEGSWLTVV.

The chain carries TRBV6-1 and TRBJ1-4; maybe TRBD1 (5 bases). The germline CDR1 and CDR2 sequences are MNHNS and SASEGT. CDR3 length: 15 residues. V gave up 1 base and J gave up 6 bases, with 12 bases separating them. CDR3 sequence reads: CASSEVVGGDEKLFF. The DNA for the CDR3 is TGTGCCAGCAGTGAAGTTGTGGGGGGTGATGAAAAACTGTTTTTT.

This chain connects TRBV2 to TRBJ1-2; maybe TRBD1 (5 bases). Trimming removed 2 bases at V and 5 bases at J, with 9 bases between. The germline gives CDR1 SNHLY, CDR2 FYNNEI. This CDR3 is 13 amino acids long. The CDR3 region has the DNA TGTGCCAGCAGTGAAAGACGGGGGTATGGCTACACCTTC. The encoded protein is CASSERRGYGYTF.

This clone was counted only a few times. The chain links TRBV4-3 to TRBJ2-7; tentative D call: TRBD2 (6 bases). Trimming cost V 0 bases and J 0 bases, with 12 bases left between them. The CDR3 consists of 16 residues. The V gene's germline CDR1 is LGHNA and CDR2 YSLEER. CDR3 sequence (DNA): TGCGCCAGCAGCCAAGATTCCGGCGGGGCCTCCTACGAGCAGTACTTC. This translates into CASSQDSGGASYEQYF.

The chain uses TRBV28 and TRBJ2-1; D may match TRBD1 or TRBD2 (7 bases each). Germline V gene data show CDR1 as MDHEN and CDR2 as SYDVKM. Trimming shortened V by 10 bases and J by 1 base, and 17 bases separated the two germline ends. This CDR3 spans 15 amino acids. CDR3: CATRGGTVSYNEQFF. In DNA form, the CDR3 reads TGTGCCACCAGGGGGGGCACGGTGTCCTACAATGAGCAGTTCTTC.

This chain links TRBV5-6 with TRBJ2-5, with a tentative D call TRBD1 (5 bases). The CDR3 covers 13 residues. V dropped 2 bases and J dropped 5 bases, with 10 bases sitting between them. Germline CDR1 reads SGHDT; CDR2 reads YYEEEE. CDR3 DNA: TGTGCCAGCAGCTTTCAGGGTCGCGAGACCCAGTACTTC. This gives the protein CASSFQGRETQYF.

The chain uses TRBV7-2 and TRBJ1-1, with a possible D match to TRBD1 (5 bases). CDR1 and CDR2 (germline): SGHTA, FQGNSA. The CDR3 runs to 13 residues. The germline V and J ends were trimmed by 5 bases and 4 bases, with 11 bases remaining between them. The CDR3 spells CASSPRQTTEAFF. In DNA form, the CDR3 reads TGTGCCAGCAGCCCAAGACAGACCACTGAAGCTTTCTTT.

CDR3 residues: CASSPRVGETQYF. The CDR3 DNA follows: TGCGCCAGCAGCCCCAGGGTGGGAGAGACCCAGTACTTC. The rearrangement joins TRBV5-1 to TRBJ2-5, with a tentative D call TRBD1 (5 bases). Germline V gives CDR1 SGHRS, CDR2 YFSETQ. V lost 4 bases and J 4 bases, leaving 11 bases between the germline ends. The CDR3 is made up of 13 amino acids. Full variable domain (missing parts from reference TRBV5-1 and TRBJ2-5): KAGVTQTPRYLIKTRGQQVTLSCSPISGHRSVSWYQQTPGQGLQFLFEYFSETQRNKGNFPGRFSGRQFSNSRSEMNVSTLELGDSALYLCASSPRVGETQYFGPGTRLLVL.